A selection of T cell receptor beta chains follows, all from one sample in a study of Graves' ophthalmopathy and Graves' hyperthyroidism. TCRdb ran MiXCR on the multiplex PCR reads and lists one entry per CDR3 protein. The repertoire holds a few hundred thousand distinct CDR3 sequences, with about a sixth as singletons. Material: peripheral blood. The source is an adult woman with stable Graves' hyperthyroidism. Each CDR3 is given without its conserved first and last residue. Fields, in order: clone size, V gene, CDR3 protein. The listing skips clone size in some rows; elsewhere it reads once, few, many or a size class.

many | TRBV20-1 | KTIWNTEAF
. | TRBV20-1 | SAFKGLAGAGELF
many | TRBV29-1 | SVGLVLYGYT
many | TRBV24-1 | ATSAAAGGLTETQY
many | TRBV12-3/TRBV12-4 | ASSFGGHETQY
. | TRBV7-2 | ASSPTGDRGLGYT
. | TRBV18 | ASSSVQSYEQY
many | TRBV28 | ASTAIAGSEQY
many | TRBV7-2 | ASSLYGQGGSPLH
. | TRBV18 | ASSPPSATYEQY
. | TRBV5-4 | ASSFPGLNTEAF
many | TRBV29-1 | SVDNQEETQY
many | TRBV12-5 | ASTTGPIYEQY
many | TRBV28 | ASTEGRYGYT
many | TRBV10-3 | AISESGGTSGTYEQY
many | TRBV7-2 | ASSAQGGDTEAF
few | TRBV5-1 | ASSFGTSGSLTDTQY
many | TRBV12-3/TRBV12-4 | ASTKETANPYGYT
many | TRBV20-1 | PYDPPPNYGYT
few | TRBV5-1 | ASSRPGQGFEAF
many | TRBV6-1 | ASKLGGSGNTIY
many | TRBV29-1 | SVDFDSAQY
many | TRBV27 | ASRKSTPQYEQY
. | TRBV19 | ATRRTGQGYSPLH
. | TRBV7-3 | ASPGVPGINFRNTIY
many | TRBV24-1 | GPPASCNQPQH
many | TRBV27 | ASSAGMGKETQY
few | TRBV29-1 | SGGQNTGELF
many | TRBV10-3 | AIRGQTIPYEQY
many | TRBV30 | AWDRGVGTEAF
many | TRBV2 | ASSETLLATYLREQY
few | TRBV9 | ASSAGLAGSGELF
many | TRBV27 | ASGVSGLAIGELF
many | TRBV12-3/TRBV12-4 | ASRTDFDRADYGYT
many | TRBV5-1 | ASSLVLGGEEQY
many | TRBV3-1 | ASSRGAGSPLH
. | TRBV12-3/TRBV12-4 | ASSPQGGQGETQY
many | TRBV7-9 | ASSSIGQGLRSF
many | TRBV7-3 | ASSLYGGRAQETQY
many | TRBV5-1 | ASSLSVGLAAYEQY
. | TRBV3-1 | ASSQEGGGSTEAF
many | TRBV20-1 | SARGRDSPYEQY
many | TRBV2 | ASSEEDTEAF
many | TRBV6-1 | ASRAPGQGAYEQY
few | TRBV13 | ASSLVPGGPQETQY
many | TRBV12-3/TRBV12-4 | ASRPNRQGPGEQY
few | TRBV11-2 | ASSLNTGTGSYEQY